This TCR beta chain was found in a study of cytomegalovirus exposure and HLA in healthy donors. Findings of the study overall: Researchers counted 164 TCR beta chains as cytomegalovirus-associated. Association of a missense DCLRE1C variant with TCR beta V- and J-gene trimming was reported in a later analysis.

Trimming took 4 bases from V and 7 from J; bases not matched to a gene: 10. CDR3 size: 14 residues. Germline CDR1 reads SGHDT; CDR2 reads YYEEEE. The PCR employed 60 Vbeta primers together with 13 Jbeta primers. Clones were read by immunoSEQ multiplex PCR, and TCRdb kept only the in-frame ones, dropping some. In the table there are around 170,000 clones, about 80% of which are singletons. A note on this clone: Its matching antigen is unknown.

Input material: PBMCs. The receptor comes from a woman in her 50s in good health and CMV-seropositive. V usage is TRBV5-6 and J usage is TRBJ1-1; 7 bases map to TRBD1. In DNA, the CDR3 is TGTGCCAGCAGCCCGACAGGGAATTTGGGTGAAGCTTTCTTT. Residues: CASSPTGNLGEAFF.